What follows are 27 T cell receptor beta chains derived from one specimen sequenced in a study of blood T cell repertoires in COVID-19. Only in-frame clones appear in the TCRdb table, and some are missing; sequencing was by immunoSEQ multiplex PCR. The sample lists 120,000 or so clones; 88% were seen once. Sequencing used peripheral blood. These receptors were obtained from a woman aged 45-65 years with acute or convalescent COVID-19.

The gene calls are TRBV4-1 and TRBJ2-7, with TRBD1 identical over 10 bases. Per germline, CDR1 MGHRA and CDR2 YSYEKL. With V trimmed by 0 bases and J by 4 bases, 6 bases remained unmatched. The CDR3 is 16 amino acids. Here the CDR3 DNA reads TGCGCCAGCAGCCAAGATCCGGGACAGGGGCTGTACGAGCAGTACTTC. This encodes CASSQDPGQGLYEQYF.

The rearrangement links TRBV24-1 to TRBJ1-2, with TRBD1 matching over 10 bases. The V and J ends lost 8 bases and 3 bases, in that order; junction bases with no gene match: 5. Germline-derived CDR1 and CDR2 are KGHDR and SFDVKD. The CDR3 loop spans 14 amino acids. The CDR3 spells CATNRDRGHYGYTF. CDR3 nucleotide sequence: TGTGCCACCAACCGGGACAGGGGCCACTATGGCTACACCTTC.

Here the CDR3 reads CASSPQNSADTEAFF. CDR3 DNA sequence: TGTGCCAGCTCACCTCAGAACTCAGCGGACACTGAAGCTTTCTTT. The chain links TRBV18 to TRBJ1-1; D gene uncertain. CDR1 and CDR2 (germline): KGHSH, LQKENI. The CDR3 is 15 amino acids. V was pared by 3 bases and J by 3 bases, with 14 bases between.

This clone was counted only a few times. The genes are TRBV6-5 and TRBJ2-5, with 15 bases matching TRBD2. The CDR3 extends over 16 amino acids. V shed 2 bases, J shed 5 bases, and the junction held 3 bases outside the gene matches. Germline assignment: CDR1 MNHEY and CDR2 SVGAGI. DNA of the CDR3: TGTGCCAGCAGTTACCTCGGACTAGCGGGAGGGGAGACCCAGTACTTC. Encoded protein: CASSYLGLAGGETQYF.

The chain recombines TRBV2 with TRBJ2-6; D perhaps matches TRBD1 (6 bases). Per the germline V gene, CDR1 is SNHLY and CDR2 is FYNNEI. The CDR3 has 14 amino acids. Trimming cost V 4 bases and J 4 bases, with 8 bases left between them. The CDR3 is CASSGGRGANVLTF. In DNA form, the CDR3 reads TGTGCCAGCAGTGGGGGGCGAGGGGCCAACGTCCTGACTTTC.

The chain employs TRBV6-1 and TRBJ2-2, with 7 bases lining up with TRBD2. V was clipped by 3 bases and J by 4 bases; unmatched bases: 5. This CDR3 comprises 15 residues. Germline lookup yields CDR1 MNHNS and CDR2 SASEGT. The CDR3 sequence is CASSEARGVTGELFF. CDR3 DNA sequence: TGTGCCAGCAGTGAGGCACGGGGGGTCACCGGGGAGCTGTTTTTT.

The J gene is TRBJ1-1, the V gene TRBV5-1; D might be TRBD1 (5 bases). Germline-derived CDR1 and CDR2 are SGHRS and YFSETQ. Trimming took 4 bases from V and 2 from J, leaving 12 bases between them. The CDR3 is 14 residues long. The CDR3 loop is CASSKLGVNTEAFF. The DNA for the CDR3 is TGCGCCAGCAGCAAGTTAGGGGTCAACACTGAAGCTTTCTTT.

The rearrangement links TRBV27 to TRBJ2-7; possibly TRBD2 for D (5 bases). The CDR3 loop spans 15 amino acids. Germline CDR1 and CDR2: MNHEY and SMNVEV (reference sequence). With 5 bases removed from V and 5 bases from J, the gap between germline ends came to 19 bases. CDR3 in amino acids: CASSPLPRRVNEQYF. DNA for the CDR3: TGTGCCAGCAGTCCCCTCCCGAGGCGGGTGAACGAGCAGTACTTC.

The chain couples TRBV18 to TRBJ2-6; 9 nucleotides match TRBD1. The germline gives CDR1 KGHSH, CDR2 LQKENI. V shed 3 bases, J shed 4 bases, and the junction held 10 bases outside the gene matches. This CDR3 contains 18 residues. In nucleotides, the CDR3 is TGTGCCAGCTCACCTACACAGGGGGCGTTCGGAGGGGCCAACGTCCTGACTTTC. Residues: CASSPTQGAFGGANVLTF.

The rearrangement links TRBV5-1 to TRBJ1-6; D is uncertain. The V end lost 0 bases, the J end lost 9 bases, and 10 bases lay between the germline ends. Germline CDR1 and CDR2: SGHRS and YFSETQ. CDR3 length: 14 residues. The CDR3 DNA sequence: TGCGCCAGCAGCTTGGGAGATCGGGGTTCACCCCTCCACTTT. Translation: CASSLGDRGSPLHF.

This clone has only one observation. The V gene is TRBV7-9, the J gene TRBJ2-7, with TRBD1 matching 12 bases. Trimming at V came to 5 bases and at J to 2 bases, leaving 7 bases not matched to a gene. The CDR3 length is 16 residues. Germline V lookup: CDR1 SEHNR, CDR2 FQNEAQ (reference sequence). The CDR3 sequence is CASSPMGQGAAYEQYF. CDR3 nucleotides: TGTGCCAGCAGCCCCATGGGACAGGGGGCGGCCTACGAGCAGTACTTC.

V usage is TRBV15 and J usage is TRBJ1-1; 7 bases align to TRBD1. CDR3 length: 14 residues. The ends lost 0 bases at V and 3 bases at J; junction bases unmatched: 1. CDR1 LNHNV and CDR2 YYDKDF come from the germline V gene (reference sequence). The CDR3 nucleotides are TGTGCCACCAGCAGAGATACAGGGGACACTGAAGCTTTCTTT. Translation: CATSRDTGDTEAFF.

The sample holds one count of this clone. The chain is built from TRBV7-9 and TRBJ2-7, with 7 positions matching TRBD2. CDR1 and CDR2 (germline): SEHNR, FQNEAQ (reference sequence). This CDR3 contains 13 residues. Germline trimming cut 3 bases from V and 7 bases from J; bases unmatched to any gene: 6. The CDR3: CASSFPGEGEQYF. CDR3 DNA sequence: TGTGCCAGCAGCTTTCCGGGGGAGGGGGAGCAGTACTTC.

This chain links TRBV19 with TRBJ2-2; D may be TRBD2 (6 bases). V lost 3 bases to trimming and J lost 4 bases, with 12 bases between them. This CDR3 spans 15 amino acids. The germline V gene has CDR1 LNHDA and CDR2 SQIVND (reference sequence). CDR3 in amino acids: CASSILLEGTGELFF. The CDR3 bases are TGTGCCAGTAGTATTTTGTTGGAGGGCACCGGGGAGCTGTTTTTT.

This chain joins TRBV5-1 and TRBJ2-7, with D perhaps matching TRBD2 (5 bases). Germline CDR1 reads SGHRS; CDR2 reads YFSETQ. The CDR3 length is 15 residues. Trimming pared 3 bases from V and 3 bases from J, leaving 16 bases between. Here the CDR3 DNA reads TGCGCCAGCAGCTACGACGGGAACTCGATCTACGAGCAGTACTTC. Its protein product is CASSYDGNSIYEQYF.

The J gene is TRBJ2-1, the V gene TRBV19, with a weak D call TRBD1 (5 bases). The CDR3 contains 15 residues. Germline values: CDR1 LNHDA, CDR2 SQIVND (reference sequence). Trimming stripped 1 base from V and 4 bases from J, with 11 bases between. CDR3 coding DNA: TGTGCCAGTAGTATAGGACAGCTTGGGTACAATGAGCAGTTCTTC. Amino acids: CASSIGQLGYNEQFF.

The rearrangement uses TRBV24-1 and TRBJ2-3; 7 bases fit TRBD2. There are 15 residues in the CDR3. J was trimmed by 5 bases and V by 3 bases; bases with no gene match: 7. Germline assignment: CDR1 KGHDR and CDR2 SFDVKD. The CDR3 is CATSDGRLAQDTQYF. CDR3 sequence (DNA): TGTGCCACCAGTGATGGTAGACTAGCCCAAGATACGCAGTATTTT.

The chain couples TRBV27 to TRBJ1-1, with 8 bases that match TRBD1. The CDR3 is made up of 15 amino acids. The germline CDR1 and CDR2 sequences are MNHEY and SMNVEV (reference sequence). V shed 3 bases, J shed 4 bases, and the junction held 7 bases outside the gene matches. Here the CDR3 reads CASSFGAGGGTEAFF. CDR3 nucleotide sequence: TGTGCCAGCAGTTTTGGGGCAGGGGGCGGCACTGAAGCTTTCTTT.

The CDR3 sequence: CASSLVGREFYSIQYF. The CDR3 DNA reads TGTGCCAGCAGCTTAGTTGGGCGGGAGTTTTACAGCATTCAGTACTTC. This sequence joins TRBV7-2 and TRBJ2-4; 7 bases are a match to TRBD2. J lost 9 bases, V lost 1 base, and 12 bases had no gene match. The CDR3 sequence is 16 residues long. From germline, CDR1 is SGHTA and CDR2 FQGNSA. Together with reference TRBV7-2 and TRBJ2-4, the CDR3 gives the full variable domain: GAGVSQSPSNKVTEKGKDVELRCDPISGHTALYWYRQSLGQGLEFLIYFQGNSAPDKSGLPSDRFSAERTGGSVSTLTIQRTQQEDSAVYLCASSLVGREFYSIQYFGAGTRLSVL.

The CDR3 DNA sequence: TGTGCCAGTACCCCCCTTCGGTCTGGGGCCAACGTCCTGACTTTC. This gives the protein CASTPLRSGANVLTF. This rearrangement joins TRBV19 to TRBJ2-6; no clear D. From germline, CDR1 is LNHDA and CDR2 SQIVND (reference sequence). V was cut by 7 bases and J by 1 base, with 11 bases left in between. CDR3 size: 15 residues.

The V and J genes are TRBV5-1 and TRBJ2-2; 8 bases are shared with TRBD2. The CDR3 totals 16 residues. V lost 3 bases and J lost 4; bases outside the gene matches: 8. Germline CDR1 reads SGHRS; CDR2 reads YFSETQ. The CDR3 nucleotides read TGCGCCAGCAGCTCAGGGACTAGAAGGCCCACCGGGGAGCTGTTTTTT. Its translation is CASSSGTRRPTGELFF.

The chain couples TRBV3-1 (or the pseudogene TRBV3-2) to TRBJ2-5; 10 nucleotides line up with TRBD1. The ends lost 1 base at V and 5 bases at J; junction bases unmatched: 7. The CDR3 has 16 residues. The V gene's germline CDR1 is LGHDT and CDR2 YNNKEL (reference sequence). CDR3 nucleotides: TGTGCCAGCAGCCAAGGACAGGGGGCGCGTAGTGAGACCCAGTACTTC. Amino acid sequence: CASSQGQGARSETQYF.

The chain carries TRBV18 and TRBJ1-5; 9 nucleotides match TRBD1. Germline CDR1 reads KGHSH; CDR2 reads LQKENI. V was pared by 3 bases and J by 4 bases, with 7 bases of the junction left unmatched. The CDR3 sequence is 16 residues long. CDR3 nucleotides: TGTGCCAGCTCACCGACTTTGGGACAGGGTAATCAGCCCCAGCATTTT. Protein: CASSPTLGQGNQPQHF. Based on the CDR3 plus reference TRBV18 and TRBJ1-5, the full variable domain is NAGVMQNPRHLVRRRGQEARLRCSPMKGHSHVYWYRQLPEEGLKFMVYLQKENIIDESGMPKERFSAEFPKEGPSILRIQQVVRGDSAAYFCASSPTLGQGNQPQHFGDGTRLSIL.

This clone was seen a single time. The rearrangement uses TRBV6-5 and TRBJ2-1; 9 nucleotides align to TRBD1. The CDR3 is made up of 13 amino acids. CDR1 MNHEY and CDR2 SVGAGI come from the germline V gene. V trimming: 9 bases; J trimming: 7 bases; junction bases outside the gene matches: 7. CDR3 bases: TGTGCCAGTAGCCGGGACAGGGCGAATGAGCAGTTCTTC. Protein product: CASSRDRANEQFF.

The chain is built from TRBV15 and TRBJ1-1; D possibly corresponds to TRBD1 (5 bases). V was pared by 0 bases and J by 6 bases, with 11 bases between. Per germline, CDR1 LNHNV and CDR2 YYDKDF (reference sequence). The CDR3 length is 14 residues. This chain's CDR3 is CATSRDQGVPEAFF. The CDR3 bases are TGTGCCACCAGCAGAGATCAGGGTGTCCCTGAAGCTTTCTTT.

The chain combines TRBV15 with TRBJ2-1; perhaps TRBD2 as D (5 bases). CDR3 length: 17 residues. The germline V gene has CDR1 LNHNV and CDR2 YYDKDF (reference sequence). Trimming removed 3 bases from V and 6 bases from J, with 21 bases in between. The CDR3 region has the DNA TGTGCCACCAGCAGCCCTTTGGGGAGCCAAAGTCCCAATGAGCAGTTCTTC. Protein product: CATSSPLGSQSPNEQFF. Full variable domain (remainder filled in from reference TRBV15 and TRBJ2-1): DAMVIQNPRYQVTQFGKPVTLSCSQTLNHNVMYWYQQKSSQAPKLLFHYYDKDFNNEADTPDNFQSRRPNTSFCFLDIRSPGLGDTAMYLCATSSPLGSQSPNEQFFGPGTRLTVL.

The rearrangement uses TRBV9 and TRBJ1-1, with 8 bases matching TRBD1. CDR3 length equals 14 residues. The germline V gene encodes CDR1 SGDLS and CDR2 YYNGEE. V lost 0 bases and J lost 3; bases outside the gene matches: 1. CDR3 residues: CASSVGGQDTEAFF. DNA for the CDR3: TGTGCCAGCAGCGTAGGGGGACAGGACACTGAAGCTTTCTTT.